Each of the 27 T cell receptor beta chains below was sequenced from the same sample in a study of blood T cell repertoires in COVID-19 (dated by TCRdb to 2018 to 2020). The library was produced with the immunoSEQ multiplex PCR assay. This is the immuneACCESS table as TCRdb keeps it, with only in-frame sequences that have V and J called. A part of the clones is gone; compared with another copy, unresolved V genes explain less than half, and the rest is unexplained. Recorded for this sample are under 300,000 clones; 65% to 85% of them occurred a single time. Roughly 4% of the sample lies in the top ten. Source material: peripheral blood. The receptor set was obtained from a woman aged 40 to 50 with active or convalescent COVID-19.

The V gene is TRBV5-6, the J gene TRBJ1-1, with D perhaps TRBD1 (5 bases). The CDR3 covers 15 residues. CDR1 is SGHDT, CDR2 YYEEEE, per germline. V lost 0 bases to trimming and J lost 4 bases, with 13 bases between them. CDR3 nucleotides: TGTGCCAGCAGCTTGGGAAGGGGATCCTTCACTGAAGCTTTCTTT. Residues: CASSLGRGSFTEAFF.

The chain combines TRBV10-3 with TRBJ2-5, with 9 bases identical to TRBD2. This CDR3 comprises 17 residues. Germline lookup yields CDR1 ENHRY and CDR2 SYGVKD. The V and J ends lost 3 bases and 2 bases, in that order; junction bases with no gene match: 10. The CDR3 sequence is CAISDPSLSGGQETQYF. The CDR3 coding sequence is TGTGCCATCAGTGACCCCTCCCTAAGCGGGGGGCAAGAGACCCAGTACTTC.

The rearrangement uses TRBV9 and TRBJ1-1; TRBD1 might be the D (5 bases). The CDR3 runs to 17 residues. Germline V CDR1 and CDR2: SGDLS, YYNGEE. The V end lost 2 bases, the J end lost 1 base, and 18 bases lay between the germline ends. CDR3 DNA: TGTGCCAGCAGCGTCGGATCTTCGGCAGGGCAGAACACTGAAGCTTTCTTT. Amino acids: CASSVGSSAGQNTEAFF. The complete variable domain, with remaining parts taken from reference TRBV9 and TRBJ1-1, reads DSGVTQTPKHLITATGQRVTLRCSPRSGDLSVYWYQQSLDQGLQFLIQYYNGEERAKGNILERFSAQQFPDLHSELNLSSLELGDSALYFCASSVGSSAGQNTEAFFGQGTRLTVV.

The rearrangement links TRBV5-4 to TRBJ1-4; TRBD1 agrees at 7 bases. V was clipped by 6 bases and J by 6 bases; unmatched bases: 8. CDR1 is SGHNT, CDR2 YYREEE, per germline (reference sequence). The CDR3 is 14 amino acids. CDR3 sequence (DNA): TGTGCCAGCACCCTGACAGGGACGGATGAAAAACTGTTTTTT. Encoded protein: CASTLTGTDEKLFF.

The chain recombines TRBV3-1 (or the pseudogene TRBV3-2) with TRBJ2-1; 8 nucleotides line up with TRBD1. V lost 1 base and J lost 3; bases outside the gene matches: 8. Germline CDR1 reads LGHDT; CDR2 reads YNNKEL (reference sequence). The CDR3 extends over 17 amino acids. The CDR3 spells CASSQGSRTGIYNEQFF. The CDR3 bases are TGTGCCAGCAGCCAAGGTTCAAGGACAGGGATCTACAATGAGCAGTTCTTC.

This clone has more than one count but fewer than ten. The chain couples TRBV5-1 to TRBJ2-7; TRBD2 aligns across 8 bases. With V trimmed by 0 bases and J by 4 bases, 3 bases remained unmatched. The germline V gene encodes CDR1 SGHRS and CDR2 YFSETQ. The CDR3 sequence is 14 residues long. The CDR3: CASSLDLAGYEQYV. Written as DNA, the CDR3 is TGCGCCAGCAGCTTGGACCTAGCGGGTTACGAGCAGTACGTC.

This clone was recorded only once. The same CDR3 also results from other DNA sequences found in this sample. V usage is TRBV5-1 and J usage is TRBJ2-3; 13 positions agree with TRBD2. This CDR3 region has 16 residues. The germline V gene has CDR1 SGHRS and CDR2 YFSETQ. J was trimmed by 3 bases and V by 0 bases; bases with no gene match: 1. The CDR3 nucleotides are TGCGCCAGCAGCTTGGTACTAGCGGGGGGGACAGATACGCAGTATTTT. Amino acids: CASSLVLAGGTDTQYF.

The rearrangement links TRBV3-1 (or the pseudogene TRBV3-2) to TRBJ1-3; no clear D gene. Germline V CDR1 and CDR2: LGHDT, YNNKEL (reference sequence). CDR3 size: 15 residues. Trimming removed 1 base from V and 1 base from J, with 8 bases in between. In nucleotides, the CDR3 is TGTGCCAGCAGCCAAGGGCGGGCTTCTGGAAACACCATATATTTT. It translates to CASSQGRASGNTIYF.

This clone was observed a handful of times. V is TRBV5-6 and J is TRBJ1-2; 9 nucleotides align to TRBD1. This CDR3 contains 14 residues. The germline CDR1 and CDR2 sequences are SGHDT and YYEEEE. J lost 0 bases, V lost 4 bases, and 1 base had no gene match. The CDR3 is CASSRDRANYGYTF. For the CDR3, the DNA is TGTGCCAGCAGCCGGGACAGGGCTAACTATGGCTACACCTTC.

This sequence joins TRBV5-1 and TRBJ1-1; a weak D match, TRBD1 (6 bases). V lost 4 bases, J lost 7 bases, and 8 bases lay in between. The CDR3 runs to 11 residues. Germline CDR1 is SGHRS and CDR2 is YFSETQ. The CDR3 DNA is TGCGCCAGCAGCCAGGACAGTGAAGCTTTCTTT. Protein product: CASSQDSEAFF.

In DNA form, the CDR3 reads TGCGCCAGCAGCTTGCAGGAGGGCAGCACAGATACGCAGTATTTT. The encoded protein is CASSLQEGSTDTQYF. The chain couples TRBV5-1 to TRBJ2-3; D may be TRBD2 (6 bases). Per the germline V gene, CDR1 is SGHRS and CDR2 is YFSETQ. V gave up 1 base and J gave up 0 bases, with 9 bases separating them. The CDR3 runs to 15 residues.

The chain is built from TRBV2 and TRBJ2-3; 7 positions agree with TRBD1. Germline V gives CDR1 SNHLY, CDR2 FYNNEI. Germline trimming cut 0 bases from V and 0 bases from J; bases unmatched to any gene: 6. This CDR3 comprises 17 residues. The CDR3 loop reads CASSEATGTASTDTQYF. The CDR3 DNA is TGTGCCAGCAGTGAAGCGACCGGGACAGCGAGCACAGATACGCAGTATTTT.

The chain couples TRBV9 to TRBJ2-3; tentative D call: TRBD1 (8 bases). Germline V gene lookup returns CDR1 SGDLS and CDR2 YYNGEE. The CDR3 extends over 17 amino acids. Between the trimmed V and J ends, which lost 3 bases and 0 bases, there was a span of 17 bases. CDR3 sequence: CASSARGRDRSTDTQYF. The CDR3 DNA reads TGTGCCAGCAGCGCAAGGGGGAGGGACAGGAGCACAGATACGCAGTATTTT.

The chain joins TRBV6-6 to TRBJ1-4; perhaps TRBD1 as D (5 bases). Germline V CDR1 and CDR2: MNHNY, SVGAGI (reference sequence). V gave up 4 bases and J gave up 0 bases, with 12 bases separating them. The CDR3 loop spans 16 amino acids. The CDR3 is CASSLTGGATNEKLFF. The CDR3, as DNA: TGTGCCAGCAGTTTAACGGGGGGTGCAACTAATGAAAAACTGTTTTTT.

V is TRBV9 and J is TRBJ2-7, with D perhaps matching TRBD2 (5 bases). The V gene's germline CDR1 is SGDLS and CDR2 YYNGEE. The CDR3 consists of 14 residues. Trimming took 4 bases from V and 4 from J, leaving 15 bases between them. In nucleotides, the CDR3 is TGTGCCAGCAGCCCGCGGGTGGAGGCTTACGAGCAGTACTTC. The encoded protein is CASSPRVEAYEQYF.

The chain couples TRBV19 to TRBJ1-5, with D uncertain. V was cut by 1 base and J by 2 bases, with 12 bases left in between. CDR1 is LNHDA, CDR2 SQIVND, per germline (reference sequence). The CDR3 covers 16 residues. The CDR3 loop is CASSIVAVGGNQPQHF. In DNA form, the CDR3 reads TGTGCCAGTAGTATAGTGGCGGTAGGTGGCAATCAGCCCCAGCATTTT.

This chain uses TRBV18 with TRBJ1-1, with D unresolved. The CDR3 loop spans 13 amino acids. CDR1 KGHSH and CDR2 LQKENI come from the germline V gene. The ends were cut back, 8 bases at V and 3 bases at J, with 13 bases in the middle. CDR3 coding DNA: TGTGCCAGCACTGGGCCGGCAGACACTGAAGCTTTCTTT. It yields the protein CASTGPADTEAFF.

This clone appeared once. The chain is built from TRBV5-1 and TRBJ2-4; TRBD2 agrees at 9 bases. The V gene's germline CDR1 is SGHRS and CDR2 YFSETQ. This CDR3 spans 15 amino acids. With 6 bases clipped from V and 6 bases from J, the junction kept 10 bases outside the gene matches. The CDR3 reads CASTAGLAGGNIQYF. The CDR3 DNA follows: TGCGCCAGCACCGCGGGACTAGCCGGCGGAAACATTCAGTACTTC.

The chain couples TRBV5-4 to TRBJ2-1; TRBD2 matches 12 bases. Trimming at V came to 0 bases and at J to 1 base, leaving 5 bases not matched to a gene. This CDR3 contains 18 residues. Germline-derived CDR1 and CDR2 are SGHNT and YYREEE (reference sequence). In DNA, the CDR3 is TGTGCCAGCAGCTTGGAACTAGCGGGGGGAATTTCCTACAATGAGCAGTTCTTC. The encoded protein is CASSLELAGGISYNEQFF.

CDR3 region: CASSQDIVDTQYF. Here the CDR3 DNA reads TGCGCCAGCAGCCAAGATATCGTGGATACGCAGTATTTT. This rearrangement joins TRBV4-1 to TRBJ2-3; no firm D call. Per the germline V gene, CDR1 is MGHRA and CDR2 is YSYEKL. This CDR3 comprises 13 residues. The V gene lost 0 bases and the J gene lost 6 bases, with 7 bases spanning the gap.

This rearrangement joins TRBV12-3 or TRBV12-4 to TRBJ1-2; D ambiguous. This CDR3 region has 13 residues. V dropped 4 bases and J dropped 8 bases, with 14 bases sitting between them. The CDR3 protein is CASSWRQSDGYTF. The CDR3 DNA is TGTGCCAGCAGTTGGAGGCAGAGTGACGGCTACACCTTC.

V and J are TRBV7-9 and TRBJ1-1, with a tentative D call TRBD1 (6 bases). This CDR3 region has 13 residues. Trimming removed 0 bases from V and 6 bases from J, with 8 bases in between. Germline-derived CDR1 and CDR2 are SEHNR and FQNEAQ (reference sequence). This CDR3 reads CASSLAGGAEAFF. As DNA, the CDR3 is TGTGCCAGCAGCTTAGCAGGGGGGGCTGAAGCTTTCTTT.

The chain is built from TRBV5-1 and TRBJ1-1; D perhaps matches TRBD1 (6 bases). Germline CDR1 reads SGHRS; CDR2 reads YFSETQ. The CDR3 extends over 14 amino acids. Trimming left V 6 bases short and J 1 base short, with 13 bases between. CDR3: CASNVQGGNTEAFF. CDR3 bases: TGCGCCAGCAACGTACAGGGCGGGAACACTGAAGCTTTCTTT.

The chain carries TRBV7-9 and TRBJ2-5; D uncertain. Per germline, CDR1 SEHNR and CDR2 FQNEAQ (reference sequence). Between the trimmed V and J ends, which lost 5 bases and 2 bases, there was a span of 6 bases. The CDR3 length is 12 residues. CDR3 bases: TGTGCCAGCAGCCCCCAGCAAGAGACCCAGTACTTC. This translates into CASSPQQETQYF.

The V gene is TRBV29-1, the J gene TRBJ2-7, with D tentatively TRBD1 (6 bases). CDR1 is SQVTM and CDR2 is ANQGSEA in the germline V gene. The V and J ends lost 3 bases and 0 bases respectively, with 15 bases between them. CDR3 length: 15 residues. DNA for the CDR3: TGCAGCGTTGAGGCCAGGGGACCCTTCTCCTACGAGCAGTACTTC. Translating gives CSVEARGPFSYEQYF.

DNA of the CDR3: TGCAGCGTTCAGACAGGTAGCGGCTACACCTTC. Its protein product is CSVQTGSGYTF. The chain joins TRBV29-1 to TRBJ1-2, with D perhaps TRBD1 (6 bases). With 5 bases removed from V and 8 bases from J, the gap between germline ends came to 12 bases. CDR1 is SQVTM and CDR2 is ANQGSEA in the germline V gene. This CDR3 is 11 amino acids long. The whole variable domain, remainder taken from reference TRBV29-1 and TRBJ1-2, is SAVISQKPSRDICQRGTSLTIQCQVDSQVTMMFWYRQQPGQSLTLIATANQGSEATYESGFVIDKFPISRPNLTFSTLTVSNMSPEDSSIYLCSVQTGSGYTFGSGTRLTVV.

The count of this clone is one. V is TRBV2 and J is TRBJ2-6; 8 bases line up with TRBD1. This CDR3 has 14 amino acids. Germline V gene sequence: CDR1 SNHLY, CDR2 FYNNEI. The trim removed 6 bases at V and 5 bases at J, leaving 3 bases unmatched. The CDR3 reads CASRGDRRANVLTF. As DNA, the CDR3 is TGTGCCAGCAGAGGGGACAGGCGGGCCAACGTCCTGACTTTC. The entire variable domain, with the rest obtained from reference TRBV2 and TRBJ2-6, is as follows: EPEVTQTPSHQVTQMGQEVILRCVPISNHLYFYWYRQILGQKVEFLVSFYNNEISEKSEIFDDQFSVERPDGSNFTLKIRSTKLEDSAMYFCASRGDRRANVLTFGAGSRLTVL.